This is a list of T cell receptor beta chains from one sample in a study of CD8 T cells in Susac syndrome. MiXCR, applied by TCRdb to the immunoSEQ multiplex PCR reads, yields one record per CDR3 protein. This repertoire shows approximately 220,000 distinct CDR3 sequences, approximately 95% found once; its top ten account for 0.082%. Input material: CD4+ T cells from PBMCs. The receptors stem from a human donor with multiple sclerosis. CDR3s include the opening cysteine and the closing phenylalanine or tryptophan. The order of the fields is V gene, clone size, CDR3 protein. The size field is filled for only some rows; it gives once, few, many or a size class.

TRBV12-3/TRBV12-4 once CASSSAGQGASEQYF
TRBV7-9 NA CASSSGALNTEAFF
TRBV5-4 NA CASSRGLAEETQYF
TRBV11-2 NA CASSSFATGELFF
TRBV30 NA CAWTRQGATGYTF
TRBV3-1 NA CASSQKRAKAFF
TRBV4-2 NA CASSQNGVETQYF
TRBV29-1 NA CSVALGDQPQHF
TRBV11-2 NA CASSSLMGYGYTF
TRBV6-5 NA CASRDSFSQYF
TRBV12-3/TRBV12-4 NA CASSLRGGGQETQYF
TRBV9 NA CASSVRWENHEQFF
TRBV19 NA CATKRGASNEQFF
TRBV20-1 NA CSAAQYEQYF
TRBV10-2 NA CASSGTSAYEQYF
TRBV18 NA CASSPAGAGEQFF
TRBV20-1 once CSARTSGVQDTQYF
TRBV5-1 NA CASSLAWDTEAFF
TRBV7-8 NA CASSAGNTDTQYF
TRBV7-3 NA CASSFSGTGRPPLHF
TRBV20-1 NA CSAQGRRGSTDTQYF
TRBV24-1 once CATSDPGQVNNAQFF
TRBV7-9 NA CASSLGVGTSGGNEQFF
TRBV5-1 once CASSGRSGYEQYF
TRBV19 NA CASSIRQGLAGANVLTF
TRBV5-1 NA CASSFGVPGTDTQYF
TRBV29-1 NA CSSGRGVTEAFF
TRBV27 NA CASTLTGVLAKNIQYF
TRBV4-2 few CASSQDRDQPQHF
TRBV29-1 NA CSVEDSEVKAFF
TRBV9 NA CASSPSGQGWADTQYF
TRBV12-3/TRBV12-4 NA CASSFGHTDTQYF
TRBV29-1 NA CSVGVSGSYEQYF
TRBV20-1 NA CSARTGGETQYF
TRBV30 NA CAWRAGMNTEAFF
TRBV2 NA CASRVEPASPLHF
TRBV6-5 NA CASSYDSSGANVLTF
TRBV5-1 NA CASSLVSGGNEQFF
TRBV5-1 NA CASSSGQGAYEQFF
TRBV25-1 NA CASSEFGANTEAFF
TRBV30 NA CAWTGQGWNIQYF
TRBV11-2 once CASSLGAGVGQYF